The clone carrying this T cell receptor beta chain has more than one count but fewer than ten. Its specificity is not known. This entry comes from a study of shared clonotypes between healthy human individuals. Study-wide results and caveats: Clonotype sharing among donors likely depends on sequencing depth.

Unsorted samples, those not sorted, used about 90 million PBMCs for genomic DNA. The V and J ends lost 2 bases and 3 bases, in that order; junction bases with no gene match: 5. The germline V gene encodes CDR1 MNHNY and CDR2 SVGAGI (reference sequence). The CDR3 covers 15 residues. Some 32,000 T cell genomes, or around 330 ng DNA, went into replicate PCRs of unsorted PBMC. Sequencing on ten immunoSEQ deep assay plates was performed for unsorted PBMC DNA. Measured with immunoSEQ multiplex PCR; TCRdb has only the in-frame clones, and not every one. This sample has hundreds of thousands of clones, with 70% to 80% found just once.

V gene TRBV6-6 combines with J gene TRBJ1-1, with TRBD1 matching 8 bases. This sequence originates from a woman aged 40 to 50 in good health. Some clones in this sample may be carry-over from other donors' samples. Material for sequencing was PBMCs. CDR3 bases: TGTGCCAGCAGTTACCAGACAGGGGAGGACACTGAAGCTTTCTTT. Its protein product is CASSYQTGEDTEAFF.